This TCR beta chain was sequenced for a study of shared clonotypes between healthy human individuals. Whole-study findings and limits: Exclusively blood specimens were collected; tissue repertoires likely differ.

Details on this clone: Its specificity is not known.

Selected positively for CCR7 and CD45RO-negative, naive CD8 cells excluded terminally differentiated effector memory CD45RA+ cells. A deep-level run was used for the assay. The repertoire was sequenced with immunoSEQ multiplex PCR; TCRdb's copy has only in-frame clones and lacks some. The data contain about 2 million clones, approximately 94% of them seen just once; the ten biggest clones take up 1.2%. CDR1 and CDR2 (germline): MGHRA, YSYEKL. V was clipped by 3 bases and J by 1 base, with 16 bases between them. There are 16 residues in the CDR3. This clonotype originated in a man younger than 30 in good health. The J gene is TRBJ2-7, the V gene TRBV4-1; D might be TRBD1 or TRBD2, each matching 5 bases. The specimen was naive CD8+ T cells sorted from blood. The DNA for the CDR3 is TGCGCCAGCAGCCAGGGACCGCCCGTGGGATCCTACGAGCAGTACTTC. It codes for CASSQGPPVGSYEQYF.